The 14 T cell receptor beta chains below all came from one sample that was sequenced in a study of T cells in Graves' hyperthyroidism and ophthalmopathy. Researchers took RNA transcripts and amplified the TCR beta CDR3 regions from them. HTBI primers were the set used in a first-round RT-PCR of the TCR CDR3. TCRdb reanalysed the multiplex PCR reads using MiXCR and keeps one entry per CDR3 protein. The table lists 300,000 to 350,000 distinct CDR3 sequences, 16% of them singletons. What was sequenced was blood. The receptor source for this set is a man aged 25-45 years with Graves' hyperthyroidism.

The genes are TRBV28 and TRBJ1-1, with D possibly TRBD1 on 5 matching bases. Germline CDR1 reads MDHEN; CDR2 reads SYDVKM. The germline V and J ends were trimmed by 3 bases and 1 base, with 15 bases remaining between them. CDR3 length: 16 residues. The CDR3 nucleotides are TGTGCCAGCAGTTTTTCGGCTGACAGCGCGAACACTGAAGCTTTCTTT. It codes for CASSFSADSANTEAFF.

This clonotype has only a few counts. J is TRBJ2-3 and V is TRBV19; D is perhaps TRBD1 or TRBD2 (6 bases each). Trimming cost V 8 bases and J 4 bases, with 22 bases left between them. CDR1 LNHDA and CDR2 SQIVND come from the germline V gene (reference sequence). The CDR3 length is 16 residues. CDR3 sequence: CASSKLNREAPDTQYF. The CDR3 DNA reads TGTGCCAGTTCCAAGTTAAACAGGGAGGCCCCAGATACGCAGTATTTT. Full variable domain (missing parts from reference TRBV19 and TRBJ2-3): DGGITQSPKYLFRKEGQNVTLSCEQNLNHDAMYWYRQDPGQGLRLIYYSQIVNDFQKGDIAEGYSVSREKKESFPLTVTSAQKNPTAFYLCASSKLNREAPDTQYFGPGTRLTVL.

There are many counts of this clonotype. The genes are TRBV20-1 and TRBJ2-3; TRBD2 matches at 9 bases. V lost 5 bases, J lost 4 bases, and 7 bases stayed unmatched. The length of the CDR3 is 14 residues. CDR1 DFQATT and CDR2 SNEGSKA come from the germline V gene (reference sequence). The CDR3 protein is CSAPAGGWADTQYF. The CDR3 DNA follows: TGCAGTGCTCCTGCGGGAGGGTGGGCAGATACGCAGTATTTT.

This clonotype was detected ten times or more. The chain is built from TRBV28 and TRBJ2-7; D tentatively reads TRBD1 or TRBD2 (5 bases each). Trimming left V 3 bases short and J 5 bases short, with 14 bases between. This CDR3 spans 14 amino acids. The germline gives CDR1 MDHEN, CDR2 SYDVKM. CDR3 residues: CASSFPDGAHEQYF. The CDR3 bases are TGTGCCAGCAGTTTTCCGGACGGGGCTCACGAGCAGTACTTC.

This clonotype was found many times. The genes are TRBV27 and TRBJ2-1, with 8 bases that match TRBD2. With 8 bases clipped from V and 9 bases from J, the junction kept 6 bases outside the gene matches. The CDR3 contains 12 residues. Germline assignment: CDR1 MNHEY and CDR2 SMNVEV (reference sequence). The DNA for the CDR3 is TGTGCCAGCGGGCCGGGAGGGACTGAGCAGTTCTTC. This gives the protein CASGPGGTEQFF.

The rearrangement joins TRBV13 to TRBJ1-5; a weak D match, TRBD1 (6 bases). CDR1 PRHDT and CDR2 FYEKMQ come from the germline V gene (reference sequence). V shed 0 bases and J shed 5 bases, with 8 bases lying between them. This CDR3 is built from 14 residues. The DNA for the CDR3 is TGTGCCAGCAGCTTAGGCCACAGGGATCAGCCCCAGCATTTT. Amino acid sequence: CASSLGHRDQPQHF.

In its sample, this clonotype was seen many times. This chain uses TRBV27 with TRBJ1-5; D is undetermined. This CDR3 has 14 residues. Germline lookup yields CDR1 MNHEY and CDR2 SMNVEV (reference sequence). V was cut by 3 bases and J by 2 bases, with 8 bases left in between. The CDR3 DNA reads TGTGCCAGCAGTTTCGTGGGTGGCAATCAGCCCCAGCATTTT. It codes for CASSFVGGNQPQHF.

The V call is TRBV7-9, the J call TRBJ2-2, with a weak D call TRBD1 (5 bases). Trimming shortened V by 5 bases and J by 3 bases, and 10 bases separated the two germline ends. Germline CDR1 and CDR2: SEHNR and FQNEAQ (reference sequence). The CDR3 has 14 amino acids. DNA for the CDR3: TGTGCCAGCAGCAAATCAGGGTACACCGGGGAGCTGTTTTTT. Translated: CASSKSGYTGELFF.

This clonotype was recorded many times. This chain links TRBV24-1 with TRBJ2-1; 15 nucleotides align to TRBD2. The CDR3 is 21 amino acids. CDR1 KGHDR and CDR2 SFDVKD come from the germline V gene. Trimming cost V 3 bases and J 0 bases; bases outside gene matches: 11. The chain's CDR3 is CATSDHVGTSGRTTSYNEQFF. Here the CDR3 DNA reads TGTGCCACCAGTGATCACGTAGGGACTAGCGGGAGGACCACCTCCTACAATGAGCAGTTCTTC.

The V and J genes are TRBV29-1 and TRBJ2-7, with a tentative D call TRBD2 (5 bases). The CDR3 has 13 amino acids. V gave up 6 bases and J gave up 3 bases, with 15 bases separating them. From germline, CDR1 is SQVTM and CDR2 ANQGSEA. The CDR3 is CSVDEGIGYEQYF. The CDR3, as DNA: TGCAGCGTGGACGAGGGTATAGGCTACGAGCAGTACTTC.

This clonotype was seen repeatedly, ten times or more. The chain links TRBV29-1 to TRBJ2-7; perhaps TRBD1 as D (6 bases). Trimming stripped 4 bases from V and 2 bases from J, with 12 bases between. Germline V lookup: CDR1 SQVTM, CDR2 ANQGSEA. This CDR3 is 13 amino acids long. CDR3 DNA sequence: TGCAGCGTTGGGGGGACACTTACCTACGAGCAGTACTTC. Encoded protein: CSVGGTLTYEQYF.

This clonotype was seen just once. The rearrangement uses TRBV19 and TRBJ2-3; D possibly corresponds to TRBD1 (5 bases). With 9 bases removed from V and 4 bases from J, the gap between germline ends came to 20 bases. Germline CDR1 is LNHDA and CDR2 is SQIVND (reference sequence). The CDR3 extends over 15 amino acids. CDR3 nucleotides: TGTGCCAGCACGACCAGGGCTATTGGCGCAGATACGCAGTATTTT. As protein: CASTTRAIGADTQYF.

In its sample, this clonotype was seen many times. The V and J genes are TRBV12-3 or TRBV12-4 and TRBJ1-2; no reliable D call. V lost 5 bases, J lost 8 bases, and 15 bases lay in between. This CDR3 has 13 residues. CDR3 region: CASSLGSIGGYTF. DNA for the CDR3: TGTGCCAGCAGTCTGGGGTCCATTGGGGGCTACACCTTC.

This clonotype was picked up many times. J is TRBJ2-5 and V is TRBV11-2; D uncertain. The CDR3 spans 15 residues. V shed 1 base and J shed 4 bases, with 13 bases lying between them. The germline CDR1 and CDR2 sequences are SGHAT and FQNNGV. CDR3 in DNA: TGTGCCAGCAGCTTAGCTGGGGTACGCGGAGAGACCCAGTACTTC. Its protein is CASSLAGVRGETQYF.